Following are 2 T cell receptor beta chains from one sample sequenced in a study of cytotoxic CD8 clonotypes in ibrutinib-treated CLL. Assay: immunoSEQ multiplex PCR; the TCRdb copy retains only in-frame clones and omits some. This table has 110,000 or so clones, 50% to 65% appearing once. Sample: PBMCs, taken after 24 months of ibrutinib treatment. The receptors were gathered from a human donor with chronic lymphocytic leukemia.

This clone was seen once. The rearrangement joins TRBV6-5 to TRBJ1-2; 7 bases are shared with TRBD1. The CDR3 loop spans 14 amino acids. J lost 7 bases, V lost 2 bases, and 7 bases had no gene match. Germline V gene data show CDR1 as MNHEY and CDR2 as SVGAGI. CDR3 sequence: CASSYLDRAGGYTF. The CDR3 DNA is TGTGCCAGCAGTTACCTTGACAGGGCCGGTGGCTACACCTTC.

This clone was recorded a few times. The CDR3 sequence is CASRGGTGMKPQHF. DNA for the CDR3: TGTGCCAGCAGGGGGGGGACAGGGATGAAGCCCCAGCATTTT. The J gene is TRBJ1-5, the V gene TRBV28; 9 nucleotides agree with TRBD1. Trimming took 6 bases from V and 8 from J; bases not matched to a gene: 8. The CDR3 consists of 14 residues. Germline CDR1 reads MDHEN; CDR2 reads SYDVKM.